This is a list of T cell receptor beta chains from one sample in a study of blood T cell repertoires in COVID-19. Sequencing used immunoSEQ multiplex PCR; TCRdb keeps in-frame clones, though not all of them. Among approximately 180,000 clones listed, roughly 90% were seen once. The sample taken for sequencing was PBMCs or T cells enriched from blood (not recorded which). Receptor source: a human donor with acute COVID-19. The donor label of this sample is uncertain. CDR3s include the opening cysteine and the closing phenylalanine or tryptophan. Each record gives: D gene, clone size, J gene, V gene, CDR3 protein, CDR3 DNA. D genes are given only for firm matches. Some rows have no size entry. The others give once, few or many, or a class for an expanded clone.

d_call: -
clone_size: -
j_call: TRBJ2-7
v_call: TRBV9
cdr3_aa: CASSVSQGSYEQYF
cdr3_nt: TGTGCCAGCAGCGTCTCTCAGGGTTCCTACGAGCAGTACTTC

d_call: TRBD1
clone_size: few
j_call: TRBJ2-7
v_call: TRBV5-1
cdr3_aa: CASSYRDRTSGEQYF
cdr3_nt: TGCGCCAGCAGCTACCGGGACAGGACATCGGGCGAGCAGTACTTC

d_call: -
clone_size: -
j_call: TRBJ1-4
v_call: TRBV9
cdr3_aa: CASSKRDITAEKLFF
cdr3_nt: TGTGCCAGCAGCAAGCGGGACATAACCGCTGAAAAACTGTTTTTT

d_call: -
clone_size: -
j_call: TRBJ2-3
v_call: TRBV6-5
cdr3_aa: CASSYSRRTSTDTQYF
cdr3_nt: TGTGCCAGCAGTTACTCGAGAAGGACAAGCACAGATACGCAGTATTTT

d_call: TRBD1
clone_size: -
j_call: TRBJ1-3
v_call: TRBV13
cdr3_aa: CASSPTGTGVNTIYF
cdr3_nt: TGTGCCAGCAGCCCAACCGGGACAGGGGTGAACACCATATATTTT

d_call: TRBD1
clone_size: -
j_call: TRBJ2-7
v_call: TRBV11-2
cdr3_aa: CASSSGQVAYEQYF
cdr3_nt: TGTGCCAGCAGCTCCGGACAGGTTGCCTACGAGCAGTACTTC

d_call: TRBD1
clone_size: -
j_call: TRBJ2-2
v_call: TRBV19
cdr3_aa: CASSIRTGASSGELFF
cdr3_nt: TGTGCCAGTAGTATCCGGACAGGGGCCTCATCCGGGGAGCTGTTTTTT

d_call: TRBD2
clone_size: -
j_call: TRBJ2-5
v_call: TRBV25-1
cdr3_aa: CASSSQAGGRETQYF
cdr3_nt: TGTGCCAGCAGTTCCCAAGCGGGGGGGCGGGAGACCCAGTACTTC

d_call: -
clone_size: -
j_call: TRBJ2-7
v_call: TRBV14
cdr3_aa: CASSQETGPSYEQYF
cdr3_nt: TGTGCCAGCAGCCAAGAAACAGGGCCCTCCTACGAGCAGTACTTC

d_call: -
clone_size: few
j_call: TRBJ2-7
v_call: TRBV6-5
cdr3_aa: CASTGGGRWEQYF
cdr3_nt: TGTGCCAGCACGGGCGGAGGGAGATGGGAGCAGTACTTC

d_call: TRBD1
clone_size: few
j_call: TRBJ1-6
v_call: TRBV2
cdr3_aa: CASKDRGTNSPLHF
cdr3_nt: TGTGCCAGCAAGGACAGGGGTACGAATTCACCCCTCCACTTT

d_call: -
clone_size: -
j_call: TRBJ2-7
v_call: TRBV19
cdr3_aa: CASSIGTPYEQYF
cdr3_nt: TGTGCCAGTAGTATTGGGACACCCTACGAGCAGTACTTC

d_call: -
clone_size: -
j_call: TRBJ1-2
v_call: TRBV3-1/TRBV3-2
cdr3_aa: CASSQDPNPRVNGYTF
cdr3_nt: TGTGCCAGCAGCCAAGATCCGAACCCGAGGGTTAATGGCTACACCTTC

d_call: -
clone_size: once
j_call: TRBJ2-7
v_call: TRBV20-1
cdr3_aa: CSASPSVYEQYF
cdr3_nt: TGCAGTGCTAGTCCCTCTGTTTACGAGCAGTACTTC

d_call: -
clone_size: -
j_call: TRBJ1-4
v_call: TRBV2
cdr3_aa: CASSEPGNGEKLFF
cdr3_nt: TGTGCCAGCAGTGAACCGGGGAACGGTGAAAAACTGTTTTTT

d_call: -
clone_size: once
j_call: TRBJ1-6
v_call: TRBV7-9
cdr3_aa: CASSFTGANSPLHF
cdr3_nt: TGTGCCAGCAGCTTTACAGGAGCCAATTCACCCCTCCACTTT